Sequencing of this T cell receptor (beta chain) was carried out in a study of blood T cell repertoires in COVID-19. In the original processing: How many nucleated cells were present was estimated from reference gene primer amplification. Clones were sequenced by immunoSEQ multiplex PCR, and TCRdb holds only the in-frame ones, with some missing. The DNA was the basis for D and trimming; V, J and clone size are from that table. This sample has tens of thousands of clones, with approximately 81% found just once. The ends lost 8 bases at V and 5 bases at J; junction bases unmatched: 9. CDR1 is MDHEN and CDR2 is SYDVKM in the germline V gene. The length of the CDR3 is 14 residues.

V and J are TRBV28 and TRBJ1-1, with 9 bases lining up with TRBD1. The sample comprised peripheral blood. The TCR was taken from a man in his forties or fifties with acute or convalescent COVID-19. DNA for the CDR3: TGTGCCAGCGACGAACAGGGGGCTGGTACTGAAGCTTTCTTT. Translation: CASDEQGAGTEAFF. Looking up the rest from reference TRBV28 and TRBJ1-1 gives the full variable domain: DVKVTQSSRYLVKRTGEKVFLECVQDMDHENMFWYRQDPGLGLRLIYFSYDVKMKEKGDIPEGYSVSREKKERFSLILESASTNQTSMYLCASDEQGAGTEAFFGQGTRLTVV.